This T cell receptor beta chain comes out of a study of T cell responses to AZD1222 COVID-19 vaccine. Regarding the study as a whole: Researchers took repertoire samples only after the peak T cell response had come.

CDR3 length: 13 residues. V lost 5 bases and J lost 8, with 15 bases in between. Germline loops: CDR1 MGHRA, CDR2 YSYEKL. As to this clone: Its antigen is currently unknown.

Profiling relied on immunoSEQ multiplex PCR, and the TCRdb table lists in-frame clones only, not all of them. The repertoire holds around 160,000 clones, with around 90% as singletons. This clonotype originated in an adult in good health. The sequencing here drew on peripheral blood, taken on day 0 of MenACWY control vaccination. This chain uses TRBV4-1 with TRBJ1-2; D remains unclear. The CDR3 here is CASSSHEGVGYTF. The CDR3, as DNA: TGCGCCAGCAGCTCTCATGAAGGAGTAGGCTACACCTTC.